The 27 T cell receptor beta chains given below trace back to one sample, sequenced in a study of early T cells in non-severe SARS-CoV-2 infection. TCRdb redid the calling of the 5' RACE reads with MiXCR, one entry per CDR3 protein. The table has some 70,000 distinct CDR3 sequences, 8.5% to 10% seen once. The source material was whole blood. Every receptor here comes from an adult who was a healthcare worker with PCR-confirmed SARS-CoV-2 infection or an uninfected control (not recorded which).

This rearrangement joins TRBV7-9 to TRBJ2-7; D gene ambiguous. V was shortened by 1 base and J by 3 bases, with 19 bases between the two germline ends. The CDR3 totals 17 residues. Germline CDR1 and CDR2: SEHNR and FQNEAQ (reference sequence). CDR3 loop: CASSLGAIWGSVYEQYF. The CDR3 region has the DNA TGTGCCAGCAGCTTAGGGGCCATATGGGGATCGGTCTACGAGCAGTACTTC. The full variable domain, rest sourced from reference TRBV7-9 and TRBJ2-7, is DTGVSQNPRHKITKRGQNVTFRCDPISEHNRLYWYRQTLGQGPEFLTYFQNEAQLEKSRLLSDRFSAERPKGSFSTLEIQRTEQGDSAMYLCASSLGAIWGSVYEQYFGPGTRLTVT.

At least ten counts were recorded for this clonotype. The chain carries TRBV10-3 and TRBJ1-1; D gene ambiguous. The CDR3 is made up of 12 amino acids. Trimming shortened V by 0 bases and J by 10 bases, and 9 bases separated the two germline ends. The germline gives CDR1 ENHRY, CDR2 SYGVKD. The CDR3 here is CAISESAVGAFF. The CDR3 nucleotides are TGTGCCATCAGTGAGTCTGCAGTGGGAGCTTTCTTT.

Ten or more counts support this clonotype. CDR3 sequence: CSAWPRTVGGYTF. The CDR3 DNA follows: TGCAGTGCTTGGCCACGAACTGTGGGCGGCTACACCTTC. The J gene is TRBJ1-2, the V gene TRBV20-1, with D unresolved. The CDR3 consists of 13 residues. Germline CDR1 reads DFQATT; CDR2 reads SNEGSKA (reference sequence). The germline V and J ends were trimmed by 5 bases and 8 bases, with 18 bases remaining between them.

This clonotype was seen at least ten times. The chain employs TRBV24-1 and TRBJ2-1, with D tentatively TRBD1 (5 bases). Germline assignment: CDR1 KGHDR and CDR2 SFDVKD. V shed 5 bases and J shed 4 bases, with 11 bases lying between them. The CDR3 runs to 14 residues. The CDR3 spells CATSGGHLYNEQFF. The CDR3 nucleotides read TGTGCCACCAGTGGTGGACACCTTTACAATGAGCAGTTCTTC.

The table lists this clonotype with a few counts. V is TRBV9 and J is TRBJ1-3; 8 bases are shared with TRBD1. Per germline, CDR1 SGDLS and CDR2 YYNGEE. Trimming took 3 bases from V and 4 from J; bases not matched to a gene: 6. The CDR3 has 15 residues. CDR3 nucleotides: TGTGCCAGCAGCGCGTCGACAGGGGTAGGAAACACCATATATTTT. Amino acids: CASSASTGVGNTIYF.

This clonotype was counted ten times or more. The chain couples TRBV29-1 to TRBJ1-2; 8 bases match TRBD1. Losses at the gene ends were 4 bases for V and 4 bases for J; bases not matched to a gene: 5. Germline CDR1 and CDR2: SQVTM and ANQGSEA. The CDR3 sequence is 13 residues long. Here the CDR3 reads CSVATGDTYGYTF. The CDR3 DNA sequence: TGCAGCGTTGCGACAGGGGATACCTATGGCTACACCTTC.

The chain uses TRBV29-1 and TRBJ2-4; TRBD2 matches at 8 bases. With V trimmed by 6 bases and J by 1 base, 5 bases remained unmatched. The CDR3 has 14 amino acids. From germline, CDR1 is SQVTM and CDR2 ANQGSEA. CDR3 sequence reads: CSVVVAGAKNIQYF. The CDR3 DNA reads TGCAGCGTCGTAGTAGCGGGGGCCAAAAACATTCAGTACTTC.

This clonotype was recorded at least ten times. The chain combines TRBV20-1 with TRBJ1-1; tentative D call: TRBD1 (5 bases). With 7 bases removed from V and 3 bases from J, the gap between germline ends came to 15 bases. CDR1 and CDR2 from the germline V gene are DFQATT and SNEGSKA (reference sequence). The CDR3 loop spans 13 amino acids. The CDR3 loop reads CSVGGKQDTEAFF. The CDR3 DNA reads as TGCAGTGTGGGGGGTAAGCAGGACACTGAAGCTTTCTTT.

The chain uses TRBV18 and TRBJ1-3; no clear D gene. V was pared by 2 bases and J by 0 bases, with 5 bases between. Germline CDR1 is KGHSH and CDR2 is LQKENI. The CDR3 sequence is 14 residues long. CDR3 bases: TGTGCCAGCTCACCATCCGGCTCTGGAAACACCATATATTTT. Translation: CASSPSGSGNTIYF.

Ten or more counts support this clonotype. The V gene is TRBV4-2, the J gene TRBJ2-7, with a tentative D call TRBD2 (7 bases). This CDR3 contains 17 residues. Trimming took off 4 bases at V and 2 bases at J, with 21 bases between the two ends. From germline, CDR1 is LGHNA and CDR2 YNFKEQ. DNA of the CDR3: TGTGCCAGCAGCCCGTCCATGGACAGCGGGGTTACCTACGAGCAGTACTTC. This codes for CASSPSMDSGVTYEQYF.

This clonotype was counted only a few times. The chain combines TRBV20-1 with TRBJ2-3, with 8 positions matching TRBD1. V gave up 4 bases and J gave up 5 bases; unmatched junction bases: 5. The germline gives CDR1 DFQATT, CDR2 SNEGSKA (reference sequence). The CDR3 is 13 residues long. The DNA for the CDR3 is TGCAGTGCTACGACAGGGGCGGGAGATACGCAGTATTTT. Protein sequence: CSATTGAGDTQYF.

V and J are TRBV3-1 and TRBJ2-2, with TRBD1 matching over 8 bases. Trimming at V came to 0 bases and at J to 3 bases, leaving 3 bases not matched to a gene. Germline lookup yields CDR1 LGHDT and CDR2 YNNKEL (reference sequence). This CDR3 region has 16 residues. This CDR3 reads CASSQETGGYTGELFF. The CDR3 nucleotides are TGTGCCAGCAGCCAAGAAACAGGGGGGTACACCGGGGAGCTGTTTTTT.

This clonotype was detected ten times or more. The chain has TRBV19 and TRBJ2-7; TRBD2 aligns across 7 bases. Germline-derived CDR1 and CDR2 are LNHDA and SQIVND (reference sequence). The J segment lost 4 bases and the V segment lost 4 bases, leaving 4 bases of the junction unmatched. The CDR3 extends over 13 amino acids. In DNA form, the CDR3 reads TGTGCCAGTAGTAGCGGGAGAGAGTACGAGCAGTACTTC. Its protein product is CASSSGREYEQYF.

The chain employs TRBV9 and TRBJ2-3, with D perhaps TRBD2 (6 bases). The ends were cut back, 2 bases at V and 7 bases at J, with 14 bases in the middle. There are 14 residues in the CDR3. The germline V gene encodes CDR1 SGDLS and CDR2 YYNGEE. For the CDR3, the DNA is TGTGCCAGCAGCGTGGGACTCAGCCCGAATACGCAGTATTTT. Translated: CASSVGLSPNTQYF.

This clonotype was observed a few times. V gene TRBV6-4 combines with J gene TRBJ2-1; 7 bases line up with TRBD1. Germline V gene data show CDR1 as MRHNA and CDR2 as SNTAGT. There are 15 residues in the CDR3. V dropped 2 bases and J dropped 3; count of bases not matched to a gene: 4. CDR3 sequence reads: CASSDTDRDYNEQFF. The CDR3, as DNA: TGTGCCAGCAGTGACACCGACAGGGACTACAATGAGCAGTTCTTC.

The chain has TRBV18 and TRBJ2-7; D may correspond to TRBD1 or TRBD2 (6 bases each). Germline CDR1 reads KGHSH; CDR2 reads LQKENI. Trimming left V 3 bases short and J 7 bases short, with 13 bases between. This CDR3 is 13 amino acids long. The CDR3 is CASSPGGTGEQYF. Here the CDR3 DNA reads TGTGCCAGCTCACCCGGGGGCACGGGGGAGCAGTACTTC.

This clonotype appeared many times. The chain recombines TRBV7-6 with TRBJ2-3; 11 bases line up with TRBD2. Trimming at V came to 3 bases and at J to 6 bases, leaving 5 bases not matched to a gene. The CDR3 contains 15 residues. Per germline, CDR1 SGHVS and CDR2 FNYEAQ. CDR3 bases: TGTGCCAGCAGCTTTAGCGGGGGGGACTTTGATACGCAGTATTTT. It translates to CASSFSGGDFDTQYF.

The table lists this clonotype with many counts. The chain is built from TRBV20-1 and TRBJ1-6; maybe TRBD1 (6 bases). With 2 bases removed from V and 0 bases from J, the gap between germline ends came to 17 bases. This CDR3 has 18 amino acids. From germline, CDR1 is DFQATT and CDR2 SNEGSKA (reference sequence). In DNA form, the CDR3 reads TGCAGTGCTAGACTGGCAGGGGCCGAAAGCTCCTATAATTCACCCCTCCACTTT. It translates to CSARLAGAESSYNSPLHF.

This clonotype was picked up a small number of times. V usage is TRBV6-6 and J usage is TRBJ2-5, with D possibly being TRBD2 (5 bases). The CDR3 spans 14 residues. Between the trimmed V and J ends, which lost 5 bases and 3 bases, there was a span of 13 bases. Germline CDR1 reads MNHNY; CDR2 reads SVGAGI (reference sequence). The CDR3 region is CASSRVLGEETQYF. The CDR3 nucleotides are TGTGCCAGCAGTCGGGTTTTGGGAGAAGAGACCCAGTACTTC.

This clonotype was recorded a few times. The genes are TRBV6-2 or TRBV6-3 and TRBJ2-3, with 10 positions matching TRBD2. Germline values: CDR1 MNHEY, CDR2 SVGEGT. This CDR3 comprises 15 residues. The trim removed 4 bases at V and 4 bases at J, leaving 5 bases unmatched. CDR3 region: CASSLEAGGSDTQYF. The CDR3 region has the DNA TGTGCCAGCAGTTTAGAAGCGGGAGGGTCAGATACGCAGTATTTT.

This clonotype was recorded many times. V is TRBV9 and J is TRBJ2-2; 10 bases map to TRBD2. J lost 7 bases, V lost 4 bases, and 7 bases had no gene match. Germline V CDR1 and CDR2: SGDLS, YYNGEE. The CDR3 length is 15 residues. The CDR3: CASSPTSGNLGELFF. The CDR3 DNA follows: TGTGCCAGCAGCCCAACTAGCGGGAATCTCGGGGAGCTGTTTTTT.

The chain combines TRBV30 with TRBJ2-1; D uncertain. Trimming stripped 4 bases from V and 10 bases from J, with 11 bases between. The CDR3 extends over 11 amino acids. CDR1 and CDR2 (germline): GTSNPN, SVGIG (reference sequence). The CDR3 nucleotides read TGTGCCTGGATGGACCGGAGCGAGCAGTTCTTC. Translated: CAWMDRSEQFF.

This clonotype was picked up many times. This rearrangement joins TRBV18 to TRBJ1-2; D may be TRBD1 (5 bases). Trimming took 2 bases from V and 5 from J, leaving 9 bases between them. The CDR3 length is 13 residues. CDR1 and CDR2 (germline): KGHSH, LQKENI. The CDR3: CASSPEQEYGYTF. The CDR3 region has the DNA TGTGCCAGCTCACCAGAACAGGAATATGGCTACACCTTC.

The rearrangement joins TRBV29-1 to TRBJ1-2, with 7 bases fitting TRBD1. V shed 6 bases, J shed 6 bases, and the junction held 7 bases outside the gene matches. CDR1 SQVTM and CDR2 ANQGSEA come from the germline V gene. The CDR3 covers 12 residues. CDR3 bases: TGCAGCGTGACCGGGACAGCTAATGGCTACACCTTC. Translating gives CSVTGTANGYTF.

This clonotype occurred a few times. The CDR3 DNA reads TGTGCCACCAGTGATTTTCGAAGCGGGCGAGGGGAGTATACGCAGTATTTT. It specifies CATSDFRSGRGEYTQYF. The chain is built from TRBV24-1 and TRBJ2-3, with a weak D call TRBD2 (6 bases). This CDR3 is built from 17 residues. Trimming cost V 1 base and J 7 bases, with 20 bases left between them. Germline assignment: CDR1 KGHDR and CDR2 SFDVKD.

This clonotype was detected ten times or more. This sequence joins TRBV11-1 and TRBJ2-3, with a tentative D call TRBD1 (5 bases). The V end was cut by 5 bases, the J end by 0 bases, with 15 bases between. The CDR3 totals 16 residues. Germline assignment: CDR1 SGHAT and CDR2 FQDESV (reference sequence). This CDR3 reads CASSQTATTSTDTQYF. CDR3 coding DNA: TGTGCCAGCAGCCAGACAGCGACGACTAGCACAGATACGCAGTATTTT.

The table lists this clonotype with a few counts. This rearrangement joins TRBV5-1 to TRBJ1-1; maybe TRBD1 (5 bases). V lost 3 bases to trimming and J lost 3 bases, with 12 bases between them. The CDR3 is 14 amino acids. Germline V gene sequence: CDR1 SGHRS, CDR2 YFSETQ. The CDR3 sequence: CASSSGSRDTEAFF. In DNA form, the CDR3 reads TGCGCCAGCAGCTCTGGGTCCAGGGACACTGAAGCTTTCTTT.